Listed here is a single T cell receptor beta chain. Its specific antigen is unknown. No base quality information exists; no much larger clone differs at one position. The CDR3, from cysteine to phenylalanine, totals 16 residues. Only the CDR3 part of the read is kept: 48 bases, read in frame from the first base. Trimming removed 4 bases from V and 11 bases from J; the gene matches leave 14 bases unexplained. CDR1 and CDR2 were assigned from the germline V gene as MNHEY and SVGAGI. This sample is drawn from a study of technical replicates of blood from several donors (dated by TCRdb to 2016 to 2017). The library was prepared using the immunoSEQ multiplex PCR assay. TCRdb provides this immuneACCESS table in a form limited to in-frame rearrangements. Some clones are lacking; in checked studies, under half of them reflect an unresolved V gene, and why the rest are absent is not known. Counted in this sample were nearly 90,000 clones; around 95% of them appeared once. The top ten clones comprise under 0.4% of the sample.

Input material: T cells isolated from PBMCs. The V and J genes are TRBV6-5 and TRBJ1-1, and TRBD1 aligns with 12 junction nucleotides. The receptor was isolated from a human donor in good health. The DNA sequence is given as TGTGCCAGCAGTTTAACACGTCCCGGGACAGGGGGCCTGGCTTTCTTT. This is translated as CASSLTRPGTGGLAFF.